This T cell receptor (beta chain) was sequenced for a study of CD8+ T cells in alopecia areata. The germline V gene encodes CDR1 SQVTM and CDR2 ANQGSEA. This CDR3 comprises 14 residues. J gave up 4 bases and V 6 bases, and 8 bases lay outside the gene matches. Sequencing used cDNA as its template, made by extracting RNA and reverse transcribing it. Measured with immunoSEQ multiplex PCR; TCRdb has only the in-frame clones, and not every one. The sample contains approximately 180,000 clones, approximately 57% of which appear only once. The treatment: oral pan-JAK inhibitor, 5-10 mg twice daily. This receptor was obtained from a human donor with alopecia areata. The sample here was CD4+ T cells sorted from blood, taken at week 24, from a patient treated with tofacitinib. The chain joins TRBV29-1 to TRBJ2-4, with 8 bases identical to TRBD1. CDR3 residues: CSVVVQGAKNIQYF. Written as DNA, the CDR3 is TGCAGCGTGGTTGTCCAGGGGGCTAAAAACATTCAGTACTTC.